This T cell receptor (beta chain) was identified in a study of T-cell reconstitution after alpha-beta-depleted transplantation in children. Trimming stripped 6 bases from V and 7 bases from J, with 22 bases between. The CDR3 has 15 amino acids. The germline V gene has CDR1 DFQATT and CDR2 SNEGSKA (reference sequence). This clonotype showed up many times. For TCRbeta, the library was prepared with unique molecular identifiers. TCRdb analysed the PCR reads with MiXCR anew, one entry per CDR3 protein. The sample consists of over 200,000 distinct CDR3 sequences, approximately 11% of them appearing once. The V and J genes are TRBV20-1 and TRBJ2-1; possibly TRBD1 for D (8 bases). This clonotype was sampled from a child less than two years old with acute myeloid leukemia, due to receive a stem cell transplant. Sequences were derived from PBMCs, sampled before TCRalphabeta/CD19-depleted stem cell transplant. CDR3 DNA: TGCAGTGCCGGCCAGGGGGCGGGAGTAGGAAATGAGCAGTTCTTC. It encodes CSAGQGAGVGNEQFF.